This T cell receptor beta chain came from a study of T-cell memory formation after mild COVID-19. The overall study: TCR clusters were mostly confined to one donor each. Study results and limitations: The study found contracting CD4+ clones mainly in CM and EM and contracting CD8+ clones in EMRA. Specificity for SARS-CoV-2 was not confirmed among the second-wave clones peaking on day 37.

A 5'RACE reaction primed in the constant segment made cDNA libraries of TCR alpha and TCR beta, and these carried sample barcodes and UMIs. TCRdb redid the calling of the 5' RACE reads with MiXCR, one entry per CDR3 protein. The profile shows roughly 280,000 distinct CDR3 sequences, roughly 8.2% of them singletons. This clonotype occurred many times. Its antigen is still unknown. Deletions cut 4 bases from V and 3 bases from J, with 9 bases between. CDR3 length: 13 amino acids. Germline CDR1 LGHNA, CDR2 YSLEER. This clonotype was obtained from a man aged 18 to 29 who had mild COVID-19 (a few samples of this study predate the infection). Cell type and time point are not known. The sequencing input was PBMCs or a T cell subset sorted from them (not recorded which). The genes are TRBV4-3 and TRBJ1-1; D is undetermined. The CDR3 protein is CASSRAFDTEAFF. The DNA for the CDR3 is TGCGCCAGCAGCCGAGCATTTGACACTGAAGCTTTCTTT.